Listed here is a single T cell receptor beta chain. This entry belongs to a study of shared clonotypes between healthy human individuals. Germline CDR1 and CDR2: SEHNR and FQNEAQ (reference sequence). The CDR3 is made up of 15 amino acids. J gave up 2 bases and V 6 bases, and 6 bases lay outside the gene matches. The authors ran the assay at deep level. Generated by immunoSEQ multiplex PCR, the TCRdb table keeps only in-frame clones and is missing some. The data hold 2 million to 2.5 million clones, with 90% to 95% observed a single time. The receptor's source is a man aged 18 to 35 in good health. Some clones in this sample may be carry-over from other donors' samples. The gene calls are TRBV7-9 and TRBJ2-3; TRBD1 agrees at 9 bases. The sample was naive CD4+ T cells from PBMCs. As to subset: CD45RA+ positively selected. CDR3 in amino acids: CASSYGTGNTDTQYF. The CDR3 DNA reads TGTGCCAGCAGTTACGGGACAGGGAACACAGATACGCAGTATTTT.